This entry describes one T cell receptor (beta chain). Only in-frame clones appear in the TCRdb table, and some are missing; sequencing was by immunoSEQ multiplex PCR. The sample consists of more than 400,000 clones, 90% to 97% of them appearing once. These data come from a study of shared clonotypes between healthy human individuals. The germline V gene has CDR1 SGHRS and CDR2 YFSETQ. The V end lost 0 bases, the J end lost 4 bases, and 10 bases lay between the germline ends. The CDR3 spans 14 residues. There were no recent acute infections or vaccinations among the donors, who were healthy HIV-negative adults.

The rearrangement joins TRBV5-1 to TRBJ1-1, with D tentatively TRBD1 (5 bases). The sequencing input was naive CD4+ T cells sorted from blood. The subset is: CD45RA+ positively selected. The clonotype was recovered from a woman aged 25 to 39 in good health. In DNA form, the CDR3 reads TGCGCCAGCAGCTTGGAAGGGGTTCGCACTGAAGCTTTCTTT. This translates into CASSLEGVRTEAFF.